The T cell receptor beta chain under discussion was sequenced for a study of a mutant IDH1 vaccine in newly diagnosed glioma. The overall study: With temozolomide cycles, or 4-6 weeks after radiotherapy alone, vaccination was started. A roughly 60% male, approximately 40% female split and a mean age of 40.4 years characterized treated patients.

Method: immunoSEQ multiplex PCR; TCRdb's copy keeps in-frame clones and lacks some. The table lists about 29,000 clones, more than 70% of them singletons. This clone was observed a single time. The antigen is not known. V lost 6 bases and J 7 bases, leaving 19 bases between the germline ends. This CDR3 region has 15 residues. Germline CDR1 and CDR2: MNHNS and SASEGT. The time point here: week 23, last vaccination. A single vaccine dose contained 300 ug of mutant IDH1 20-mer peptide, and topical imiquimod was used with it. Donor tumors were new WHO grade 3 or 4 IDH1-mutant, ATRX-lost astrocytomas. Here the sequenced sample was PBMCs, taken from a glioma patient whose treatment included an IDH1 peptide vaccine. The TCR sequence derives from a woman between 18 and 29 years old with glioma. The rearrangement uses TRBV6-1 and TRBJ1-5; the D is unclear. The CDR3 protein is CASRVPELAGQPQHF. For the CDR3, the DNA is TGTGCCAGCAGGGTCCCAGAGCTTGCGGGCCAGCCCCAGCATTTT.